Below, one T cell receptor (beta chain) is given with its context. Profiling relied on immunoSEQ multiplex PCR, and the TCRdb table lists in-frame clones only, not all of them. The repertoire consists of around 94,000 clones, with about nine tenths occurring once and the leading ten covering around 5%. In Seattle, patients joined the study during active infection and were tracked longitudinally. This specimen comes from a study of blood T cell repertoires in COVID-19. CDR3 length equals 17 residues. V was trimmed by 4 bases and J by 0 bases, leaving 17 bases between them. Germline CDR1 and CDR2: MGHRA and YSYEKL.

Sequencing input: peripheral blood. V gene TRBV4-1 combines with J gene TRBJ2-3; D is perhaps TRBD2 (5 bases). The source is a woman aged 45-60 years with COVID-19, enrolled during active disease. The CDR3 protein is CASSPKPLATSTDTQYF. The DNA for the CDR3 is TGCGCCAGCAGCCCCAAGCCCTTAGCGACTAGCACAGATACGCAGTATTTT.